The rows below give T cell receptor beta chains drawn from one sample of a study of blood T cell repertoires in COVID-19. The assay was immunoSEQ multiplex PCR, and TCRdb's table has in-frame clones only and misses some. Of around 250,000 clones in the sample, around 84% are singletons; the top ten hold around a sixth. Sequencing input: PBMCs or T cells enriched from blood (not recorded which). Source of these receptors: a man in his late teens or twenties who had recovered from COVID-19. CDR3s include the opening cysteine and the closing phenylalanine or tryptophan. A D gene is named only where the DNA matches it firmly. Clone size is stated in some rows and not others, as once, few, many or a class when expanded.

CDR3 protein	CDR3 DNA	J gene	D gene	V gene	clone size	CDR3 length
CASSQGGGQSYEQYF	TGTGCCAGCAGCCAAGGAGGGGGACAGTCCTACGAGCAGTACTTC	TRBJ2-7	TRBD1	TRBV3-1/TRBV3-2	-	15
CASSIDRVNTEAFF	TGCGCCAGCAGTATTGACAGAGTGAACACTGAAGCTTTCTTT	TRBJ1-1	-	TRBV5-1	once	14
CASSSLHDSLGYGYTF	TGTGCCAGCAGCTCTCTTCATGACAGCCTTGGGTATGGCTACACCTTC	TRBJ1-2	-	TRBV5-4	-	16
CASSLVGQGAHEQFF	TGTGCCAGCAGCTTAGTGGGTCAGGGGGCTCATGAGCAGTTCTTC	TRBJ2-1	TRBD1	TRBV7-2	-	15
CASSIGQYNEQFF	TGTGCCAGTAGTATTGGCCAATACAATGAGCAGTTCTTC	TRBJ2-1	-	TRBV19	-	13
CASSKDRGQYGYTF	TGTGCCAGTAGTAAGGACAGGGGGCAATATGGCTACACCTTC	TRBJ1-2	TRBD1	TRBV19	-	14
CASSEAHLAGGRVEQFF	TGTGCCAGCAGTGAAGCGCATCTAGCGGGGGGGCGGGTTGAGCAGTTCTTC	TRBJ2-1	TRBD2	TRBV6-1	-	17
CASSRDRAGGYTF	TGTGCCAGCAGTCGAGACAGGGCTGGCGGCTACACCTTC	TRBJ1-2	TRBD1	TRBV12-3/TRBV12-4	-	13
CAWSLTGTGSGYTF	TGTGCCTGGAGTCTTACCGGGACAGGGAGCGGCTACACCTTC	TRBJ1-2	TRBD1	TRBV30	once	14
CASRQTGNNQPQHF	TGTGCCAGCAGACAGACAGGGAACAATCAGCCCCAGCATTTT	TRBJ1-5	TRBD1	TRBV6-5	-	14
CASRVTGGQIYEQYF	TGTGCCAGCAGAGTGACAGGGGGCCAAATCTACGAGCAGTACTTC	TRBJ2-7	TRBD1	TRBV6-5	-	15
CASSRELAGRTDTQYF	TGTGCCAGCAGCCGGGAACTAGCGGGTCGCACAGATACGCAGTATTTT	TRBJ2-3	TRBD2	TRBV7-2	-	16
CASGLTTNTEAFF	TGTGCTAGTGGTTTGACAACCAACACTGAAGCTTTCTTT	TRBJ1-1	-	TRBV12-5	-	13
CASSQLTSGSYNEQFF	TGTGCCAGCAGCCAGCTGACTAGCGGGTCCTACAATGAGCAGTTCTTC	TRBJ2-1	TRBD2	TRBV4-2	-	16
CASSPALGNQPQHF	TGTGCCAGCAGCCCTGCCTTAGGCAATCAGCCCCAGCATTTT	TRBJ1-5	-	TRBV2	-	14
CASNYYSNQPQHF	TGTGCCAGCAACTATTATAGCAATCAGCCCCAGCATTTT	TRBJ1-5	-	TRBV2	-	13
CAISQVLDETQYF	TGTGCCATCAGCCAGGTCTTAGATGAGACCCAGTACTTC	TRBJ2-5	-	TRBV10-3	-	13
CASSLWIDPGAKLVGHGYTF	TGTGCCAGCAGTTTATGGATTGATCCAGGGGCAAAACTGGTCGGGCACGGCTACACCTTC	TRBJ1-2	-	TRBV28	-	20
CASSPSGDDNEQFF	TGTGCCAGCAGCCCCAGCGGGGACGACAATGAGCAGTTCTTC	TRBJ2-1	TRBD2	TRBV5-6	once	14
CASSKWAMHGGLLLNQPQHF	TGTGCCAGCAGCAAATGGGCGATGCATGGCGGACTTTTGCTCAATCAGCCCCAGCATTTT	TRBJ1-5	-	TRBV21-1	-	20
CASSRLAGVYEQYF	TGTGCCAGCAGTAGACTAGCGGGAGTCTACGAGCAGTACTTC	TRBJ2-7	TRBD2	TRBV2	-	14
CAWSGAGRGTQYF	TGTGCCTGGAGTGGGGCGGGCCGGGGGACCCAGTACTTC	TRBJ2-5	-	TRBV30	-	13
CASSLWTGGGSYNEQFF	TGCGCCAGCAGCTTATGGACGGGAGGCGGCTCCTACAATGAGCAGTTCTTC	TRBJ2-1	TRBD2	TRBV5-1	-	17
CASSLTRGEQYF	TGTGCCAGCAGCTTGACTAGGGGCGAGCAGTACTTC	TRBJ2-7	-	TRBV11-3	-	12
CASSQEGLARSHQGQYF	TGTGCCAGCAGCCAAGAGGGGTTAGCTCGTTCTCACCAGGGGCAGTACTTC	TRBJ2-7	-	TRBV3-1/TRBV3-2	-	17
CASSPLVGAKAAYEQYF	TGTGCCAGCTCACCACTTGTTGGCGCCAAGGCGGCCTACGAGCAGTACTTC	TRBJ2-7	-	TRBV18	-	17
CASSWDKKTMNTEAFF	TGTGCCAGCAGCTGGGACAAAAAGACAATGAACACTGAAGCTTTCTTT	TRBJ1-1	-	TRBV2	-	16
CASSGPRGPEGGYTF	TGCGCCAGCAGCGGGCCCAGGGGCCCAGAAGGTGGCTACACCTTC	TRBJ1-2	-	TRBV5-1	once	15
CASSLRQGATGELFF	TGTGCCAGCAGCTTGCGACAGGGAGCGACCGGGGAGCTGTTTTTT	TRBJ2-2	TRBD1	TRBV5-6	-	15
CASSLWENTQYF	TGTGCCAGCAGCCTGTGGGAGAATACGCAGTATTTT	TRBJ2-3	-	TRBV11-3	many	12
CASSNQGATWYGELFF	TGCGCCAGCAGCAACCAGGGGGCTACGTGGTACGGGGAGCTGTTTTTT	TRBJ2-2	TRBD1	TRBV5-1	once	16
CASSSHPGVGANVLTF	TGTGCCAGCAGCTCCCATCCGGGGGTTGGGGCCAACGTCCTGACTTTC	TRBJ2-6	-	TRBV28	-	16
CASRSSSGANVLTF	TGTGCCAGCAGGTCCTCCTCTGGGGCCAACGTCCTGACTTTC	TRBJ2-6	-	TRBV2	many	14